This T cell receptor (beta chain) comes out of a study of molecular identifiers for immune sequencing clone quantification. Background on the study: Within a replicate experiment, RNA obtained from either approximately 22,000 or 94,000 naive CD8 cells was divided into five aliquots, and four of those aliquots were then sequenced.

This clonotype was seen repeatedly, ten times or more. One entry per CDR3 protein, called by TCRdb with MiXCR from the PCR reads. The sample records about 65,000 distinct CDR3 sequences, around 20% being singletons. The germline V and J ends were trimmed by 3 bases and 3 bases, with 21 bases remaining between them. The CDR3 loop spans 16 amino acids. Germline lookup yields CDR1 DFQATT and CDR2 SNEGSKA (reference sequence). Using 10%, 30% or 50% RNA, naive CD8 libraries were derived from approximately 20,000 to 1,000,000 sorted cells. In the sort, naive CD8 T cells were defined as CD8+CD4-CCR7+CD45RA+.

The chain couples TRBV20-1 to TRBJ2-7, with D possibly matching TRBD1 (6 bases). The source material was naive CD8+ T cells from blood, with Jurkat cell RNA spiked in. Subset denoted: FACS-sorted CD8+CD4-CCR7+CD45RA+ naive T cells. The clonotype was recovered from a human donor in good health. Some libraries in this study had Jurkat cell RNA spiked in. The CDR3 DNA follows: TGCAGTGCTAGCCATAATCCCGGGACACCAATCTACGAGCAGTACTTC. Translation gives CSASHNPGTPIYEQYF.